Below, 25 T cell receptor beta chains from the same sample are listed, as sequenced in a study of blood T cell repertoires in COVID-19. Sequencing used immunoSEQ multiplex PCR; TCRdb keeps in-frame clones, though not all of them. The table lists approximately 75,000 clones, 65% to 90% of them singletons. Sequencing used peripheral blood. Source of these receptors: a man aged 30 to 39 with COVID-19, enrolled during active disease.

The chain recombines TRBV9 with TRBJ2-1, with TRBD2 matching 14 bases. Trimming took 0 bases from V and 9 from J; bases not matched to a gene: 8. The CDR3 extends over 17 amino acids. The germline CDR1 and CDR2 sequences are SGDLS and YYNGEE. The CDR3 reads CASSVGGLAGVPGEQFF. DNA for the CDR3: TGTGCCAGCAGCGTAGGGGGACTAGCGGGAGTTCCCGGTGAGCAGTTCTTC.

The chain links TRBV6-6 to TRBJ2-7, with D possibly matching TRBD1 (6 bases). The germline CDR1 and CDR2 sequences are MNHNY and SVGAGI (reference sequence). CDR3 length: 17 residues. V lost 5 bases to trimming and J lost 4 bases, with 24 bases between them. The CDR3 spells CASSRTLTGTTQYEQYF. The CDR3 DNA sequence: TGTGCCAGCAGTCGCACTTTAACCGGGACAACTCAATACGAGCAGTACTTC.

V usage is TRBV5-1 and J usage is TRBJ2-5, with a possible D match to TRBD2 (6 bases). The CDR3 sequence is 14 residues long. From germline, CDR1 is SGHRS and CDR2 YFSETQ. V was shortened by 0 bases and J by 2 bases, with 8 bases between the two germline ends. The CDR3 DNA follows: TGCGCCAGCAGCTTGGGAGGGAGGCAAGAGACCCAGTACTTC. Its translation: CASSLGGRQETQYF.

This clone appeared a single time. The rearrangement uses TRBV3-1 (or the pseudogene TRBV3-2) and TRBJ2-7; possible D gene TRBD2, 6 bases. V was clipped by 6 bases and J by 0 bases, with 12 bases between them. The germline CDR1 and CDR2 sequences are LGHDT and YNNKEL (reference sequence). The CDR3 consists of 14 residues. The CDR3 region has the DNA TGTGCCAGCAGTACTACTAGCTACTCCTACGAGCAGTACTTC. This translates into CASSTTSYSYEQYF.

This chain connects TRBV9 to TRBJ2-7; D gene ambiguous. The V end was cut by 1 base, the J end by 3 bases, with 8 bases between. CDR1 and CDR2 from the germline V gene are SGDLS and YYNGEE. CDR3 size: 13 residues. CDR3 sequence: CASSVSQNYEQYF. The CDR3 region has the DNA TGTGCCAGCAGCGTATCACAAAACTACGAGCAGTACTTC.

The genes are TRBV9 and TRBJ2-6; D uncertain. This CDR3 has 18 amino acids. CDR1 and CDR2 (germline): SGDLS, YYNGEE. Trimming removed 2 bases from V and 4 bases from J, with 19 bases in between. CDR3 residues: CASSVAPTAGRGANVLTF. The CDR3 bases are TGTGCCAGCAGCGTGGCTCCCACAGCAGGCCGAGGGGCCAACGTCCTGACTTTC.

This chain joins TRBV19 and TRBJ2-1, with D perhaps matching TRBD2 (5 bases). The CDR3 contains 14 residues. Germline assignment: CDR1 LNHDA and CDR2 SQIVND (reference sequence). V was trimmed by 5 bases and J by 0 bases, leaving 8 bases between them. CDR3 bases: TGTGCCAGTAGTTCTGGGAGCTCCTACAATGAGCAGTTCTTC. This translates into CASSSGSSYNEQFF.

The chain combines TRBV5-4 with TRBJ2-6; D may be TRBD2 (5 bases). The CDR3 is 17 residues long. Trimming stripped 4 bases from V and 0 bases from J, with 14 bases between. Germline assignment: CDR1 SGHNT and CDR2 YYREEE (reference sequence). CDR3 coding DNA: TGTGCCAGCAGCCTTGCGGGCCTGATCTCTGGGGCCAACGTCCTGACTTTC. It translates to CASSLAGLISGANVLTF.

The chain links TRBV7-2 to TRBJ1-2, with a weak D call TRBD1 (5 bases). There are 15 residues in the CDR3. Trimming took off 4 bases at V and 8 bases at J, with 20 bases between the two ends. Germline V gives CDR1 SGHTA, CDR2 FQGNSA. The CDR3 sequence is CASSSGGGKAGGYTF. The DNA of the CDR3 is TGTGCCAGCAGCTCCGGCGGGGGAAAGGCGGGAGGCTACACCTTC.

The table lists this clone with a few counts. The V and J genes are TRBV19 and TRBJ2-6; 9 positions match TRBD1. The CDR3 contains 15 residues. V lost 6 bases and J lost 2; bases outside the gene matches: 2. Per germline, CDR1 LNHDA and CDR2 SQIVND (reference sequence). The chain's CDR3 is CASRTGGAGANVLTF. The CDR3 region has the DNA TGTGCCAGTAGGACAGGGGGTGCTGGGGCCAACGTCCTGACTTTC.

J is TRBJ1-2 and V is TRBV3-1 (or the pseudogene TRBV3-2); D might be TRBD1 (6 bases). The CDR3 contains 12 residues. The germline V and J ends were trimmed by 4 bases and 8 bases, with 11 bases remaining between them. CDR1 LGHDT and CDR2 YNNKEL come from the germline V gene (reference sequence). CDR3 DNA sequence: TGTGCCAGCAGCCGCCAGGGGCGCGGCTACACCTTC. Protein sequence: CASSRQGRGYTF.

The chain is built from TRBV6-6 and TRBJ1-1, with no clear D. The CDR3 spans 14 residues. The germline CDR1 and CDR2 sequences are MNHNY and SVGAGI (reference sequence). V was clipped by 4 bases and J by 4 bases, with 13 bases between them. CDR3 nucleotide sequence: TGTGCCAGCAGTTCGGGGTTGGTGGGCACTGAAGCTTTCTTT. Encoded protein: CASSSGLVGTEAFF.

The chain links TRBV11-2 to TRBJ2-1; TRBD2 matches 8 bases. V was clipped by 0 bases and J by 13 bases; unmatched bases: 11. The CDR3 totals 15 residues. Germline lookup yields CDR1 SGHAT and CDR2 FQNNGV. CDR3 sequence reads: CASSLERLAGTVQFF. CDR3 nucleotides: TGTGCCAGCAGCTTAGAGAGATTAGCGGGAACAGTTCAGTTCTTC.

The V gene is TRBV5-1, the J gene TRBJ1-2; a weak D match, TRBD1 (5 bases). The V gene lost 4 bases and the J gene lost 4 bases, with 11 bases spanning the gap. In germline, CDR1 is SGHRS, CDR2 YFSETQ. CDR3 length: 13 residues. The CDR3 DNA sequence: TGCGCCAGCAGCCCCTTGGGGCGCTATGGCTACACCTTC. Translation: CASSPLGRYGYTF.

The chain combines TRBV3-1 (or the pseudogene TRBV3-2) with TRBJ2-1; 9 nucleotides match TRBD1. The germline gives CDR1 LGHDT, CDR2 YNNKEL (reference sequence). The CDR3 consists of 16 residues. Losses at the gene ends were 4 bases for V and 7 bases for J; bases not matched to a gene: 11. The CDR3 loop reads CASSLEGGTGSNEQFF. The CDR3 coding sequence is TGTGCCAGCAGCCTCGAAGGCGGGACAGGGAGTAATGAGCAGTTCTTC.

The chain is built from TRBV3-1 (or the pseudogene TRBV3-2) and TRBJ2-3; 10 positions match TRBD1. The CDR3 totals 16 residues. Germline trimming cut 4 bases from V and 5 bases from J; bases unmatched to any gene: 9. Germline CDR1 and CDR2: LGHDT and YNNKEL (reference sequence). CDR3 protein: CASSPHDRGRGDTQYF. DNA for the CDR3: TGTGCCAGCAGCCCGCACGACAGGGGGCGAGGAGATACGCAGTATTTT.

With regard to this clone: This sample also contains other DNA sequences that code for the same CDR3. The chain links TRBV6-5 to TRBJ1-1; the D is unclear. Germline loops: CDR1 MNHEY, CDR2 SVGAGI. This CDR3 contains 13 residues. V was shortened by 6 bases and J by 1 base, with 9 bases between the two germline ends. The CDR3 nucleotides are TGTGCCAGCAGCCAAACGGGGAACACTGAAGCTTTCTTT. Residues: CASSQTGNTEAFF.

The rearrangement uses TRBV20-1 and TRBJ2-7; TRBD2 might be the D (7 bases). Germline V gene lookup returns CDR1 DFQATT and CDR2 SNEGSKA (reference sequence). CDR3 size: 16 residues. The V end lost 3 bases, the J end lost 2 bases, and 20 bases lay between the germline ends. CDR3 loop: CSASTTNRGGTYEQYF. The CDR3 region has the DNA TGCAGTGCTAGTACTACTAATAGGGGGGGTACCTACGAGCAGTACTTC.

This chain joins TRBV9 and TRBJ2-1; D might be TRBD1 (6 bases). V was trimmed by 0 bases and J by 9 bases, leaving 13 bases between them. Looked up from germline, CDR1 is SGDLS and CDR2 is YYNGEE. CDR3 length equals 14 residues. The CDR3 DNA follows: TGTGCCAGCAGCGTAGGCTCAGGGACAACTGAGCAGTTCTTC. Residues: CASSVGSGTTEQFF.

The genes are TRBV30 and TRBJ2-7; 9 positions agree with TRBD2. The CDR3 contains 16 residues. Germline CDR1 GTSNPN, CDR2 SVGIG (reference sequence). Trimming cost V 2 bases and J 6 bases; bases outside gene matches: 14. The CDR3: CAWSPRGGGRAAEQYF. CDR3 sequence (DNA): TGTGCCTGGAGTCCTAGAGGGGGCGGGAGGGCAGCCGAGCAGTACTTC.

The table lists this clone with a count of one. The rearrangement joins TRBV4-1 to TRBJ2-2; weak D call: TRBD1 (6 bases). Germline-derived CDR1 and CDR2 are MGHRA and YSYEKL. The ends were cut back, 0 bases at V and 7 bases at J, with 12 bases in the middle. The CDR3 is 15 residues long. CDR3 region: CASSQDPQGVGELFF. The CDR3 DNA reads TGCGCCAGCAGCCAAGATCCACAGGGCGTCGGGGAGCTGTTTTTT.

This clone has just one count. This rearrangement joins TRBV2 to TRBJ1-2; a possible D gene is TRBD1 (6 bases). Germline values: CDR1 SNHLY, CDR2 FYNNEI. Deletions cut 6 bases from V and 3 bases from J, with 8 bases between. This CDR3 spans 12 amino acids. The CDR3 DNA follows: TGTGCCAGCAGAGAGGGGGACTATGGCTACACCTTC. It specifies CASREGDYGYTF.

The chain couples TRBV30 to TRBJ2-7; 12 bases are a match to TRBD2. Per germline, CDR1 GTSNPN and CDR2 SVGIG (reference sequence). The CDR3 spans 13 residues. V shed 4 bases and J 6 bases; nucleotides not matched to a gene: 4. In DNA form, the CDR3 reads TGTGCCTGGAAGCTAGCGGGAGGGGTCGAGCAGTACTTC. Its protein is CAWKLAGGVEQYF.

The V call is TRBV6-5, the J call TRBJ1-1; TRBD1 agrees at 7 bases. Germline CDR1 reads MNHEY; CDR2 reads SVGAGI. V lost 6 bases to trimming and J lost 2 bases; unmatched junction nucleotides: 6. The CDR3 is 14 amino acids. CDR3 amino acids: CASRPGTVNTEAFF. The CDR3 DNA reads as TGTGCCAGCAGACCCGGGACAGTCAACACTGAAGCTTTCTTT.

CDR3 amino acids: CASSYARGTPREQYF. The CDR3 region has the DNA TGTGCCAGCAGTTACGCCAGGGGCACCCCTCGGGAGCAGTACTTC. The gene calls are TRBV6-2 or TRBV6-3 and TRBJ2-7, with D perhaps matching TRBD1 (6 bases). The CDR3 runs 15 residues. Germline-derived CDR1 and CDR2 are MNHEY and SVGEGT. The V gene lost 2 bases and the J gene lost 7 bases, with 18 bases spanning the gap.